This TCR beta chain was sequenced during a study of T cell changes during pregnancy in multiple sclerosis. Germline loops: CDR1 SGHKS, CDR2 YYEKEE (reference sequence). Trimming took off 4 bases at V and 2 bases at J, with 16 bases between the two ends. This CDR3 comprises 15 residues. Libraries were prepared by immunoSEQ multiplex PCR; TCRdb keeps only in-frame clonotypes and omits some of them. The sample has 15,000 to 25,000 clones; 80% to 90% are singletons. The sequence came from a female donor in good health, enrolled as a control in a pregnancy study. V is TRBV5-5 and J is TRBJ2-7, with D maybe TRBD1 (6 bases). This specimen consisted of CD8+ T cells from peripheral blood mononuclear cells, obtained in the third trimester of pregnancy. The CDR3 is CASSLVSGQPYEQYF. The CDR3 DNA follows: TGTGCCAGCAGCCTCGTCTCCGGACAGCCCTACGAGCAGTACTTC.